The 24 T cell receptor beta chains below come from one sample, sequenced in a study of early T cells in non-severe SARS-CoV-2 infection (dated by TCRdb to the early 2020s). Library preparation used 5' RACE. For sequencing, a NextSeq 500 was employed. Starting from the raw public reads, TCRdb applied fastp trimming at Q25, assembled clones with MiXCR and retained in-frame beta chains. CDR3 protein duplicates are merged, each entry listing the most common genes and DNA. The sample data list 50,000 to 85,000 distinct CDR3 sequences, and approximately 9% of these were observed just once. 3.2% of the sample rests with the top ten. Sequenced material: whole blood. These receptors all stem from an adult who was a healthcare worker with PCR-confirmed SARS-CoV-2 infection or an uninfected control (not recorded which).

This clonotype has a handful of counts. The chain is built from TRBV6-1 and TRBJ2-7; the D gene is possibly TRBD2 (5 bases). V was pared by 8 bases and J by 7 bases, with 15 bases between. CDR1 is MNHNS, CDR2 SASEGT, per germline. The CDR3 is 12 amino acids. CDR3 loop: CASLELSGEQYF. The CDR3 DNA follows: TGTGCCAGCCTAGAGCTGTCGGGGGAGCAGTACTTC.

This clonotype has more than one count but fewer than ten. This chain links TRBV5-1 with TRBJ1-5; TRBD1 might be the D (6 bases). The germline V and J ends were trimmed by 0 bases and 0 bases, with 10 bases remaining between them. CDR3 size: 16 residues. CDR1 SGHRS and CDR2 YFSETQ come from the germline V gene. CDR3: CASSLGDNHSNQPQHF. Written as DNA, the CDR3 is TGCGCCAGCAGCTTGGGGGACAACCATAGCAATCAGCCCCAGCATTTT.

Many counts were recorded for this clonotype. This rearrangement joins TRBV18 to TRBJ1-6; 7 nucleotides align to TRBD1. Germline lookup yields CDR1 KGHSH and CDR2 LQKENI. CDR3 length equals 15 residues. Unmatched junction bases numbered 8, after V lost 2 bases and J lost 10 bases. The CDR3 coding sequence is TGTGCCAGCTCACCAACCGGACAGGCAACCTCACCCCTCCACTTT. Translation gives CASSPTGQATSPLHF.

V is TRBV5-4 and J is TRBJ2-3; D may be TRBD2 (5 bases). The CDR3 totals 16 residues. CDR1 and CDR2 from the germline V gene are SGHNT and YYREEE (reference sequence). V was clipped by 3 bases and J by 3 bases, with 17 bases between them. CDR3: CASSSGRGYTTDTQYF. In DNA, the CDR3 is TGTGCCAGCAGCTCTGGACGGGGATATACGACAGATACGCAGTATTTT.

This clonotype occurred a few times. The chain joins TRBV5-4 to TRBJ2-3, with no clear D. The CDR3 length is 14 residues. CDR1 is SGHNT, CDR2 YYREEE, per germline (reference sequence). V was trimmed by 1 base and J by 6 bases, leaving 12 bases between them. This CDR3 is CASSLSSGPDTQYF. CDR3 bases: TGTGCCAGCAGCTTGAGTTCGGGTCCCGATACGCAGTATTTT.

This clonotype appeared a few times. This sequence joins TRBV3-1 and TRBJ1-1; D is unclear. The CDR3 is made up of 15 amino acids. CDR1 is LGHDT and CDR2 is YNNKEL in the germline V gene (reference sequence). V dropped 0 bases and J dropped 1 base, with 9 bases sitting between them. The CDR3, as DNA: TGTGCCAGCAGCCAAGATGAGCAGCCGAACACTGAAGCTTTCTTT. Residues: CASSQDEQPNTEAFF. The full variable domain, its missing parts supplied by reference TRBV3-1 and TRBJ1-1, is DTAVSQTPKYLVTQMGNDKSIKCEQNLGHDTMYWYKQDSKKFLKIMFSYNNKELIINETVPNRFSPKSPDKAHLNLHINSLELGDSAVYFCASSQDEQPNTEAFFGQGTRLTVV.

This clonotype was counted between two and nine times. The CDR3 here is CATRDRGFLQETQYF. CDR3 DNA: TGTGCCACCCGGGACAGGGGGTTTTTGCAAGAGACCCAGTACTTC. V usage is TRBV2 and J usage is TRBJ2-5; 11 bases match TRBD1. The V and J ends lost 10 bases and 2 bases, in that order; junction bases with no gene match: 9. Germline V lookup: CDR1 SNHLY, CDR2 FYNNEI. The CDR3 has 15 residues. The full variable domain, in which reference TRBV2 and TRBJ2-5 provide the parts outside the CDR3, is EPEVTQTPSHQVTQMGQEVILRCVPISNHLYFYWYRQILGQKVEFLVSFYNNEISEKSEIFDDQFSVERPDGSNFTLKIRSTKLEDSAMYFCATRDRGFLQETQYFGPGTRLLVL.

This clonotype was detected only a few times. This chain connects TRBV28 to TRBJ2-3; D possibly corresponds to TRBD2 (6 bases). Germline V gene data show CDR1 as MDHEN and CDR2 as SYDVKM. The germline V and J ends were trimmed by 4 bases and 3 bases, with 20 bases remaining between them. The CDR3 is 17 residues long. This CDR3 reads CASSSPLLAGGTDTQYF. CDR3 sequence (DNA): TGTGCCAGCAGTTCGCCCCTCCTGGCTGGGGGGACAGATACGCAGTATTTT.

The chain employs TRBV28 and TRBJ2-1, with 11 bases matching TRBD1. This CDR3 spans 16 amino acids. Trimming removed 4 bases from V and 7 bases from J; junction bases left unmatched: 9. CDR1 and CDR2 (germline): MDHEN, SYDVKM. CDR3 in amino acids: CASSSGPGTGGNEQFF. The CDR3 DNA is TGTGCCAGCAGTTCCGGTCCTGGGACAGGGGGTAATGAGCAGTTCTTC.

This clonotype was counted ten times or more. The V and J genes are TRBV19 and TRBJ1-2; D unresolved. Per the germline V gene, CDR1 is LNHDA and CDR2 is SQIVND (reference sequence). The CDR3 sequence is 14 residues long. V lost 5 bases, J lost 3 bases, and 13 bases lay in between. The CDR3: CASSQEGPDYGYTF. CDR3 sequence (DNA): TGTGCCAGTAGTCAAGAGGGCCCAGACTATGGCTACACCTTC. The variable domain in full, with the rest retrieved from reference TRBV19 and TRBJ1-2, is DGGITQSPKYLFRKEGQNVTLSCEQNLNHDAMYWYRQDPGQGLRLIYYSQIVNDFQKGDIAEGYSVSREKKESFPLTVTSAQKNPTAFYLCASSQEGPDYGYTFGSGTRLTVV.

The chain has TRBV5-1 and TRBJ2-3, with 9 bases identical to TRBD1. The CDR3 runs 15 residues. After removal of 0 bases from V and 5 bases from J, the junction contained 4 bases not matched to a gene. Germline V gene sequence: CDR1 SGHRS, CDR2 YFSETQ. CDR3 in DNA: TGCGCCAGCAGCTTGGCGGGACAGGGAGTAGATACGCAGTATTTT. It specifies CASSLAGQGVDTQYF.

The chain uses TRBV20-1 and TRBJ2-7; 7 nucleotides agree with TRBD1. Trimming took 0 bases from V and 6 from J; bases not matched to a gene: 8. The CDR3 consists of 14 residues. The germline V gene encodes CDR1 DFQATT and CDR2 SNEGSKA (reference sequence). The CDR3 is CSARDSGTEGEQYF. The CDR3 nucleotides read TGCAGTGCTAGAGATTCAGGGACAGAGGGCGAGCAGTACTTC.

The CDR3 region is CASSLTGDPNEKLFF. The CDR3 DNA reads TGTGCCAGCAGCTTGACGGGGGATCCTAATGAAAAACTGTTTTTT. The V call is TRBV5-6, the J call TRBJ1-4, with D maybe TRBD1 (5 bases). The CDR3 runs to 15 residues. Germline CDR1 is SGHDT and CDR2 is YYEEEE. Trimming cost V 1 base and J 3 bases, with 10 bases left between them.

This clonotype was detected a few times. CDR3 in DNA: TGTGCCAGCCCGAGCGGAAACATCACAGATACGCAGTATTTT. It translates to CASPSGNITDTQYF. The genes are TRBV6-1 and TRBJ2-3; D is perhaps TRBD2 (5 bases). Trimming pared 8 bases from V and 2 bases from J, leaving 14 bases between. The germline V gene has CDR1 MNHNS and CDR2 SASEGT. This CDR3 has 14 residues.

V gene TRBV12-3 or TRBV12-4 combines with J gene TRBJ2-3, with TRBD1 matching 10 bases. The CDR3 spans 14 residues. The junction had 3 bases not matched to a gene; V was cut back by 6 bases and J by 3 bases. DNA for the CDR3: TGTGCCAGCAGAACGGGACAGGGGACAGATACGCAGTATTTT. Protein: CASRTGQGTDTQYF.

The chain couples TRBV4-3 to TRBJ2-3; 10 bases match TRBD2. J lost 4 bases, V lost 3 bases, and 7 bases had no gene match. Per germline, CDR1 LGHNA and CDR2 YSLEER. The CDR3 covers 16 residues. The CDR3 nucleotides read TGCGCCAGCAGCCACCCTAGCGGGAGTTGGTCAGATACGCAGTATTTT. Residues: CASSHPSGSWSDTQYF.

The chain joins TRBV4-1 to TRBJ2-3, with TRBD1 matching over 10 bases. The ends lost 2 bases at V and 4 bases at J; junction bases unmatched: 6. This CDR3 has 16 residues. CDR1 is MGHRA and CDR2 is YSYEKL in the germline V gene. As DNA, the CDR3 is TGCGCCAGCAGCCAACGGACAGGGGGAGGCTCAGATACGCAGTATTTT. It specifies CASSQRTGGGSDTQYF.

This clonotype has at least ten counts. The rearrangement joins TRBV29-1 to TRBJ1-1; D might be TRBD1 (6 bases). Germline lookup yields CDR1 SQVTM and CDR2 ANQGSEA. This CDR3 is 14 amino acids long. V lost 5 bases and J 1 base, leaving 14 bases between the germline ends. CDR3 loop: CSVSYRGGNTEAFF. CDR3 DNA: TGCAGCGTTTCTTATAGGGGGGGGAACACTGAAGCTTTCTTT.

At least ten counts were recorded for this clonotype. Here the CDR3 reads CASSLNSPIAPRDYNEQFF. The CDR3 bases are TGTGCCAGCAGCTTAAACTCTCCGATAGCCCCGAGAGACTACAATGAGCAGTTCTTC. The chain combines TRBV7-9 with TRBJ2-1; D ambiguous. The germline V gene encodes CDR1 SEHNR and CDR2 FQNEAQ (reference sequence). CDR3 length equals 19 residues. V lost 2 bases and J 3 bases, leaving 23 bases between the germline ends.

This clonotype was detected ten times or more. The chain links TRBV29-1 to TRBJ2-5; D gene ambiguous. The CDR3 totals 12 residues. Deletions cut 4 bases from V and 4 bases from J, with 10 bases between. Germline values: CDR1 SQVTM, CDR2 ANQGSEA. The CDR3 nucleotides read TGCAGCGTTGTGTGGGGAACAGAGACCCAGTACTTC. It codes for CSVVWGTETQYF.

The sample holds many counts of this clonotype. This chain links TRBV5-1 with TRBJ2-7; 14 nucleotides align to TRBD2. The CDR3 covers 15 residues. Germline V gene data show CDR1 as SGHRS and CDR2 as YFSETQ. The trim removed 3 bases at V and 7 bases at J, leaving 6 bases unmatched. The CDR3 region is CASSSGLAGVEEQYF. The CDR3 bases are TGCGCCAGCAGCTCGGGACTAGCGGGAGTGGAGGAGCAGTACTTC.

The chain links TRBV6-6 to TRBJ1-4; TRBD1 aligns across 7 bases. The V segment lost 3 bases and the J segment 4 bases; nucleotides outside the gene matches: 2. Germline V lookup: CDR1 MNHNY, CDR2 SVGAGI (reference sequence). The CDR3 is 14 residues long. The CDR3 nucleotides are TGTGCCAGCAGTTATGGGGACAGTAATGAAAAACTGTTTTTT. Its translation: CASSYGDSNEKLFF.

The rearrangement uses TRBV3-1 and TRBJ1-2; D is possibly TRBD1 (5 bases). Trimming cost V 6 bases and J 4 bases, with 18 bases left between them. This CDR3 is built from 15 residues. Germline V gene data show CDR1 as LGHDT and CDR2 as YNNKEL (reference sequence). The CDR3 DNA reads as TGTGCCAGCAGTCCGGCGGGGAGGGGAGCCTATGGCTACACCTTC. Translation: CASSPAGRGAYGYTF.

This rearrangement joins TRBV20-1 to TRBJ1-1, with D perhaps TRBD1 (6 bases). CDR3 size: 13 residues. V gave up 6 bases and J gave up 0 bases, with 11 bases separating them. Germline V lookup: CDR1 DFQATT, CDR2 SNEGSKA (reference sequence). This chain's CDR3 is CSAEQGLNTEAFF. CDR3 DNA: TGCAGTGCAGAACAGGGTTTGAACACTGAAGCTTTCTTT.